Below are 24 T cell receptor beta chains sequenced from a single sample in a study of cytomegalovirus exposure and HLA in healthy donors. The PCR made use of 60 Vbeta and 13 Jbeta primers. The repertoire was sequenced with immunoSEQ multiplex PCR; TCRdb's copy has only in-frame clones and lacks some. In the table there are 80,000 or so clones, roughly 80% of which are singletons. Material for sequencing was PBMCs. These TCRs come from a man aged 35 to 55 in good health and CMV-seronegative.

The chain carries TRBV7-2 and TRBJ2-5, with a possible D match to TRBD2 (6 bases). The CDR3 spans 15 residues. Trimming shortened V by 7 bases and J by 5 bases, and 20 bases separated the two germline ends. Germline CDR1 and CDR2: SGHTA and FQGNSA. This CDR3 is CASNPKLAGGETQYF. The CDR3 DNA is TGTGCCAGCAACCCTAAACTAGCCGGAGGGGAGACCCAGTACTTC.

The genes are TRBV19 and TRBJ1-3, with D uncertain. The V and J ends lost 3 bases and 6 bases respectively, with 12 bases between them. Germline CDR1 reads LNHDA; CDR2 reads SQIVND (reference sequence). The CDR3 is 14 amino acids. CDR3 residues: CASSISAAQNTIYF. CDR3 coding DNA: TGTGCCAGTAGTATTTCGGCGGCCCAAAACACCATATATTTT. Combining the CDR3 with reference TRBV19 and TRBJ1-3 gives the whole variable domain DGGITQSPKYLFRKEGQNVTLSCEQNLNHDAMYWYRQDPGQGLRLIYYSQIVNDFQKGDIAEGYSVSREKKESFPLTVTSAQKNPTAFYLCASSISAAQNTIYFGEGSWLTVV.

The chain links TRBV9 to TRBJ2-3, with a possible D match to TRBD1 (5 bases). There are 16 residues in the CDR3. The germline V gene encodes CDR1 SGDLS and CDR2 YYNGEE. Deletions cut 0 bases from V and 0 bases from J, with 11 bases between. CDR3 sequence reads: CASSVDRTPSTDTQYF. CDR3 coding DNA: TGTGCCAGCAGCGTAGACAGGACCCCTAGCACAGATACGCAGTATTTT.

This chain uses TRBV28 with TRBJ2-7, with 7 bases matching TRBD1. In germline, CDR1 is MDHEN, CDR2 SYDVKM. V dropped 3 bases and J dropped 3; count of bases not matched to a gene: 2. There are 13 residues in the CDR3. The CDR3 DNA reads TGTGCCAGCAGTTTGGGACAGTTCTACGAGCAGTACTTC. Translation: CASSLGQFYEQYF. The full variable domain, its missing parts supplied by reference TRBV28 and TRBJ2-7, is DVKVTQSSRYLVKRTGEKVFLECVQDMDHENMFWYRQDPGLGLRLIYFSYDVKMKEKGDIPEGYSVSREKKERFSLILESASTNQTSMYLCASSLGQFYEQYFGPGTRLTVT.

The V and J genes are TRBV10-2 and TRBJ2-1; D is unclear. The CDR3 contains 16 residues. Trimming stripped 6 bases from V and 5 bases from J, with 20 bases between. Per germline, CDR1 WSHSY and CDR2 SAAADI. The DNA of the CDR3 is TGCGCCAGCAGCCCCACCGTGGCGGTCAACCACAATGAGCAGTTCTTC. It translates to CASSPTVAVNHNEQFF.

This chain joins TRBV6-4 and TRBJ2-2, with 8 bases matching TRBD1. The germline gives CDR1 MRHNA, CDR2 SNTAGT. The junction had 4 bases not matched to a gene; V was cut back by 6 bases and J by 7 bases. CDR3 length: 13 amino acids. CDR3 nucleotide sequence: TGTGCCAGCAGAGGACAGGGAGGCGGGGAGCTGTTTTTT. It is translated as CASRGQGGGELFF.

This clone was detected a few times. This chain links TRBV28 with TRBJ2-4; 8 nucleotides match TRBD1. The CDR3 length is 15 residues. V shed 4 bases and J 1 base; nucleotides not matched to a gene: 3. Germline V CDR1 and CDR2: MDHEN, SYDVKM. CDR3 nucleotide sequence: TGTGCCAGCAGTTCGACAGGGGTTGCCAAAAACATTCAGTACTTC. It yields the protein CASSSTGVAKNIQYF.

In its sample, this clone was seen once. The rearrangement links TRBV5-5 to TRBJ2-7, with no clear D. V was pared by 4 bases and J by 5 bases, with 7 bases between. CDR1 is SGHKS and CDR2 is YYEKEE in the germline V gene (reference sequence). CDR3 length: 11 residues. The CDR3 loop reads CASSKQDEQYF. In DNA, the CDR3 is TGTGCCAGCAGCAAGCAAGACGAGCAGTACTTC.

The chain combines TRBV14 with TRBJ1-1; D possibly corresponds to TRBD1 (5 bases). CDR3 length: 13 residues. V was trimmed by 4 bases and J by 2 bases, leaving 8 bases between them. Germline CDR1 and CDR2: SGHDN and FVKESK. CDR3 coding DNA: TGTGCCAGCAGCCTGCAGGGAAACACTGAAGCTTTCTTT. It is translated as CASSLQGNTEAFF.

J is TRBJ1-1 and V is TRBV6-1, with D unclear. From germline, CDR1 is MNHNS and CDR2 SASEGT. The V and J ends lost 7 bases and 0 bases respectively, with 9 bases between them. The CDR3 loop spans 13 amino acids. The CDR3 reads CASMPDMNTEAFF. As DNA, the CDR3 is TGTGCCAGCATGCCAGATATGAACACTGAAGCTTTCTTT.

Here the CDR3 DNA reads TGTGCCAGCAGCCGGACAATTCTCCCGGAGACTGAAGCTTTCTTT. Amino acids: CASSRTILPETEAFF. This chain uses TRBV5-4 with TRBJ1-1; tentatively, D is TRBD1 (5 bases). The V end lost 4 bases, the J end lost 5 bases, and 18 bases lay between the germline ends. CDR3 length: 15 amino acids. Per germline, CDR1 SGHNT and CDR2 YYREEE (reference sequence).

J is TRBJ2-2 and V is TRBV25-1; 10 bases are shared with TRBD1. Trimming cost V 4 bases and J 4 bases; bases outside gene matches: 6. The CDR3 sequence is 16 residues long. Germline V lookup: CDR1 MGHDK, CDR2 SYGVNS. CDR3 amino acids: CASSASGTGVTGELFF. For the CDR3, the DNA is TGTGCCAGCAGTGCTTCGGGGACAGGGGTCACCGGGGAGCTGTTTTTT.

This chain uses TRBV7-2 with TRBJ2-5; D is unresolved. CDR3 length: 14 residues. CDR1 is SGHTA, CDR2 FQGNSA, per germline. V was clipped by 1 base and J by 2 bases, with 8 bases between them. CDR3 sequence reads: CASSLVSVQETQYF. The CDR3 DNA is TGTGCCAGCAGCTTAGTAAGCGTACAAGAGACCCAGTACTTC.

This chain connects TRBV28 to TRBJ2-4, with D tentatively TRBD1 (5 bases). CDR1 and CDR2 (germline): MDHEN, SYDVKM. V lost 2 bases, J lost 0 bases, and 11 bases lay in between. The CDR3 is made up of 16 amino acids. CDR3 residues: CASSLQGPLAKNIQYF. The CDR3 DNA follows: TGTGCCAGCAGTTTACAGGGTCCACTAGCCAAAAACATTCAGTACTTC.

This chain uses TRBV25-1 with TRBJ2-3; TRBD2 matches 9 bases. V lost 4 bases and J lost 10; bases outside the gene matches: 9. Germline CDR1 MGHDK, CDR2 SYGVNS. CDR3 length equals 14 residues. The CDR3 bases are TGTGCCAGCAGTGCAGCGGGAGGCCGCCCAGCGCAGTATTTT. Translating gives CASSAAGGRPAQYF.

This chain uses TRBV30 with TRBJ2-4; 13 positions agree with TRBD2. The V segment lost 1 base and the J segment 2 bases; nucleotides outside the gene matches: 5. The germline CDR1 and CDR2 sequences are GTSNPN and SVGIG (reference sequence). The CDR3 contains 17 residues. The CDR3 DNA is TGTGCCTGGAGTGACTTGGGACTAGCGGGGACCAAAAACATTCAGTACTTC. Translating gives CAWSDLGLAGTKNIQYF.

V usage is TRBV6-6 and J usage is TRBJ2-7; possibly TRBD2 for D (5 bases). The CDR3 contains 16 residues. CDR1 is MNHNY and CDR2 is SVGAGI in the germline V gene (reference sequence). V was cut by 5 bases and J by 2 bases, with 19 bases left in between. CDR3 sequence (DNA): TGTGCCAGCAGTACTTTCAGCGGTTCAACCCCCTACGAGCAGTACTTC. Amino acid sequence: CASSTFSGSTPYEQYF.

The chain combines TRBV7-2 with TRBJ1-3; D is ambiguous. Per germline, CDR1 SGHTA and CDR2 FQGNSA. Deletions cut 2 bases from V and 0 bases from J, with 11 bases between. This CDR3 has 16 amino acids. CDR3 in DNA: TGTGCCAGCAGCTTATGGGGAGCGAACTCTGGAAACACCATATATTTT. This sequence encodes CASSLWGANSGNTIYF.

CDR3 bases: TGTGCCAGCAGTTATCCTCTAACGAGTAATCAGCCCCAGCATTTT. Translated: CASSYPLTSNQPQHF. The chain joins TRBV6-6 to TRBJ1-5; D remains unclear. V was trimmed by 3 bases and J by 4 bases, leaving 13 bases between them. The CDR3 is 15 amino acids. Germline loops: CDR1 MNHNY, CDR2 SVGAGI (reference sequence).

V gene TRBV6-5 combines with J gene TRBJ1-2; D might be TRBD1 (5 bases). There are 13 residues in the CDR3. Germline V gene data show CDR1 as MNHEY and CDR2 as SVGAGI. V lost 6 bases and J 8 bases, leaving 16 bases between the germline ends. CDR3: CASSTDRMRGYTF. The CDR3 DNA sequence: TGTGCCAGCAGCACCGACAGAATGCGGGGCTACACCTTC.

This clone appeared a few times. V gene TRBV5-4 combines with J gene TRBJ1-1; 7 nucleotides agree with TRBD1. The CDR3 totals 14 residues. Germline lookup yields CDR1 SGHNT and CDR2 YYREEE (reference sequence). V shed 2 bases, J shed 1 base, and the junction held 2 bases outside the gene matches. The CDR3 region has the DNA TGTGCCAGCAGCTTAGACAGGGCGAACACTGAAGCTTTCTTT. Residues: CASSLDRANTEAFF.

The chain joins TRBV6-5 to TRBJ1-6, with D possibly matching TRBD1 (6 bases). From germline, CDR1 is MNHEY and CDR2 SVGAGI. Trimming took off 7 bases at V and 8 bases at J, with 18 bases between the two ends. The CDR3 runs 15 residues. CDR3 nucleotides: TGTGCCAGCAAAAGGGGGGGGCAGGGACATTCACCCCTCCACTTT. It specifies CASKRGGQGHSPLHF.

The chain has TRBV7-8 and TRBJ2-1; 12 bases are a match to TRBD2. The germline V gene encodes CDR1 SGHVS and CDR2 FQNEAQ. Trimming cost V 1 base and J 6 bases; bases outside gene matches: 4. CDR3 length: 16 residues. The CDR3 is CASSLGLAGGPNEQFF. DNA of the CDR3: TGTGCCAGCAGCTTAGGCCTAGCGGGAGGGCCCAATGAGCAGTTCTTC. The full variable domain, rest sourced from reference TRBV7-8 and TRBJ2-1, is GAGVSQSPRYKVAKRGQDVALRCDPISGHVSLFWYQQALGQGPEFLTYFQNEAQLDKSGLPSDRFFAERPEGSVSTLKIQRTQQEDSAVYLCASSLGLAGGPNEQFFGPGTRLTVL.

The chain employs TRBV6-1 and TRBJ2-3; 8 nucleotides match TRBD2. CDR3 length: 17 residues. Germline V lookup: CDR1 MNHNS, CDR2 SASEGT. Unmatched junction bases numbered 11, after V lost 4 bases and J lost 2 bases. The CDR3 coding sequence is TGTGCCAGCAGTGTTGGCGGGGGGATTTCCTTCACAGATACGCAGTATTTT. Translating it yields CASSVGGGISFTDTQYF.